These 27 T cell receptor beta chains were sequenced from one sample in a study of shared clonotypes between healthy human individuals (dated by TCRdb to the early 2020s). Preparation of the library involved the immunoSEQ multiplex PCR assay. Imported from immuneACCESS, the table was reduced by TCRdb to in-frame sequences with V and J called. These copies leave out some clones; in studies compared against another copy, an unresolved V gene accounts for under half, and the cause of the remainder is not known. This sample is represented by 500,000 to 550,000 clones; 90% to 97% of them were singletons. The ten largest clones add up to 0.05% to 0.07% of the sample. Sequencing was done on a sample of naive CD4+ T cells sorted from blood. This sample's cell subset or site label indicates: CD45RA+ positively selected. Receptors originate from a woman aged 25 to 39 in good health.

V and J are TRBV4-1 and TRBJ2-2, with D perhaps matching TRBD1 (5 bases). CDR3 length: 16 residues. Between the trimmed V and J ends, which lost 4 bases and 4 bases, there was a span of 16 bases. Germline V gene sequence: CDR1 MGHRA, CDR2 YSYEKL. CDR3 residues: CASSRQGQSGTGELFF. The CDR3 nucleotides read TGCGCCAGCAGCCGCCAGGGCCAGTCAGGCACCGGGGAGCTGTTTTTT.

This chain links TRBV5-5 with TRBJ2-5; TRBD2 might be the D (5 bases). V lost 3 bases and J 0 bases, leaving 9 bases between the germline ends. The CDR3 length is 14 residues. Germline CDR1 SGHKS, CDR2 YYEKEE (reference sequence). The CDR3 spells CASSYTGNQETQYF. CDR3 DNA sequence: TGTGCCAGCAGCTATACCGGGAACCAAGAGACCCAGTACTTC.

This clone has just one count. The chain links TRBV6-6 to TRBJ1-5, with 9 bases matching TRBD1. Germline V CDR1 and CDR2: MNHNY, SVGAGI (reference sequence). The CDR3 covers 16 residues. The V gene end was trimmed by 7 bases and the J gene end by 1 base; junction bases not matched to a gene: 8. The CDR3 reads CASNKDRGGSNQPQHF. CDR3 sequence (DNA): TGTGCCAGCAATAAGGACAGGGGCGGGAGCAATCAGCCCCAGCATTTT.

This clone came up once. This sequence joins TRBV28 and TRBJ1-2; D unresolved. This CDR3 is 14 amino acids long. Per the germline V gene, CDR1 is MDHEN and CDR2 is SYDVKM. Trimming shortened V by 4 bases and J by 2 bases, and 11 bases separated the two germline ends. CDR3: CASSSATINYGYTF. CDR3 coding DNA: TGTGCCAGCAGTTCCGCCACAATAAACTATGGCTACACCTTC.

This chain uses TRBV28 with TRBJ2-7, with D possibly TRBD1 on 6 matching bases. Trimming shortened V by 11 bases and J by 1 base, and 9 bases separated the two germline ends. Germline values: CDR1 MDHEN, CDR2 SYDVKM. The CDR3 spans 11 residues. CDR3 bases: TGTGCCTCTGGACAGTCCTACGAGCAGTACTTC. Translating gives CASGQSYEQYF.

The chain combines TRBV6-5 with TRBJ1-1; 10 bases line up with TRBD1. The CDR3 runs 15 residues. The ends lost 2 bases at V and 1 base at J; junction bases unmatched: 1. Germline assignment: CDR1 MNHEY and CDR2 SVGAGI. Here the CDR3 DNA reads TGTGCCAGCAGTTACCGACAGGGGGCGAACACTGAAGCTTTCTTT. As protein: CASSYRQGANTEAFF.

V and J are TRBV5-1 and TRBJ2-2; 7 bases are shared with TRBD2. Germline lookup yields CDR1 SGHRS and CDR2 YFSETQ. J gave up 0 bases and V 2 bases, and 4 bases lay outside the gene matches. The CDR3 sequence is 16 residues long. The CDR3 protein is CASSFAGEANTGELFF. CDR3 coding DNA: TGCGCCAGCAGCTTTGCGGGAGAGGCGAACACCGGGGAGCTGTTTTTT.

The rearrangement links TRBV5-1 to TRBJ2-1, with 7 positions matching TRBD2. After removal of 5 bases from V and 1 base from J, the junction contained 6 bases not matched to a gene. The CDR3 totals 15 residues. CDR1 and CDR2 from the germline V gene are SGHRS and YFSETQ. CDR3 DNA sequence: TGCGCCAGCAGATCGCTAGCGGCTTCCTACAATGAGCAGTTCTTC. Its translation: CASRSLAASYNEQFF.

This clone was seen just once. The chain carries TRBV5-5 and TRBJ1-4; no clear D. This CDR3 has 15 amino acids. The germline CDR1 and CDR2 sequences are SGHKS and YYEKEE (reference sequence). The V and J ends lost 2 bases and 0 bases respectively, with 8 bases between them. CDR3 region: CASSLAVSTNEKLFF. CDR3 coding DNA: TGTGCCAGCAGCTTAGCAGTCTCAACTAATGAAAAACTGTTTTTT.

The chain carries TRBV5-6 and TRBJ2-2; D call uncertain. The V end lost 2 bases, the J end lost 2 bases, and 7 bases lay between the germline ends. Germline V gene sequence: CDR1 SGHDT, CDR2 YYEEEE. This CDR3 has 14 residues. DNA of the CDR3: TGTGCCAGCAGCTTTAAGGGTAACACCGGGGAGCTGTTTTTT. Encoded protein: CASSFKGNTGELFF.

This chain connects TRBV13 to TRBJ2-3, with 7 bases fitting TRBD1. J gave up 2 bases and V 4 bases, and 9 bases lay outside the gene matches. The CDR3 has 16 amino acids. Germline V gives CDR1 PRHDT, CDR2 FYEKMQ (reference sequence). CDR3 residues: CASSSRTGYLTDTQYF. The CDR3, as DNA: TGTGCCAGCAGCTCCAGGACAGGTTATCTCACAGATACGCAGTATTTT.

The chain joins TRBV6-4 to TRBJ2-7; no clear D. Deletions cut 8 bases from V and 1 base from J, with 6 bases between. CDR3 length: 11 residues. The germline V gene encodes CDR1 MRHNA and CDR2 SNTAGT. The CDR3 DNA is TGTGCCAGCTTAGGGTCCTACGAGCAGTACTTC. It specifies CASLGSYEQYF.

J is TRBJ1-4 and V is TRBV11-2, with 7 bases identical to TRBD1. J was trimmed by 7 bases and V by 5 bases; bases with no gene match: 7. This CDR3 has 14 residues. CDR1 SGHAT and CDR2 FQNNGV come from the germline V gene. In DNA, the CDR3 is TGTGCCAGCAGCCCCAATTCAGGGGGTGAAAAACTGTTTTTT. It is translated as CASSPNSGGEKLFF.

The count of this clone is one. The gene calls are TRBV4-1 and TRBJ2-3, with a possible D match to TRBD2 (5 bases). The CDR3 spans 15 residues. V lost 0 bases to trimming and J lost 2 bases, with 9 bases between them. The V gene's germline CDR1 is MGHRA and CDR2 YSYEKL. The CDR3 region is CASSQDHGLTDTQYF. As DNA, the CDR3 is TGCGCCAGCAGCCAAGATCACGGACTCACAGATACGCAGTATTTT.

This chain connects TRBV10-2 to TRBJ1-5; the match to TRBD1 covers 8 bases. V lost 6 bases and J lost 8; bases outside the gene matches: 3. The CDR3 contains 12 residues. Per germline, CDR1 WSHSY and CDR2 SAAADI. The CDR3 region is CASSLQGEPQHF. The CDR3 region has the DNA TGCGCCAGCAGCCTACAGGGGGAGCCCCAGCATTTT.

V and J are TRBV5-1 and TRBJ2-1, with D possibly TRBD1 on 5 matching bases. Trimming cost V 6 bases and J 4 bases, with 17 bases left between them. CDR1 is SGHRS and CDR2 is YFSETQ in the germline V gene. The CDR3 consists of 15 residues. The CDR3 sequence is CASTPSPSGYNEQFF. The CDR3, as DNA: TGCGCCAGCACCCCCTCGCCCTCAGGGTACAATGAGCAGTTCTTC.

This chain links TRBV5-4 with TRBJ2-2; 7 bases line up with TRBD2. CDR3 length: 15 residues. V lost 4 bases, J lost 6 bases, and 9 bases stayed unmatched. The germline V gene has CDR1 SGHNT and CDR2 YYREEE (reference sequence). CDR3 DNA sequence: TGTGCCAGCAGCGCTTTTGGGAGGGGAGCCGGGGAGCTGTTTTTT. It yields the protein CASSAFGRGAGELFF.

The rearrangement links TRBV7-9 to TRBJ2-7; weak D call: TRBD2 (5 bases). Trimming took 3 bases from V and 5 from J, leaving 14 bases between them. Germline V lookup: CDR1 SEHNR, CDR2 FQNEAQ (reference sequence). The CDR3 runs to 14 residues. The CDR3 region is CASSFRGEVDEQYF. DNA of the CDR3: TGTGCCAGCAGCTTCCGGGGAGAGGTAGACGAGCAGTACTTC.

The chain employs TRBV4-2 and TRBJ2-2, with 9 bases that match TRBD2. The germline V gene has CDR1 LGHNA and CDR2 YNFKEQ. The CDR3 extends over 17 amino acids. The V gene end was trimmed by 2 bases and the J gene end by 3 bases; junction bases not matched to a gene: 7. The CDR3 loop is CASSQIWREGHTGELFF. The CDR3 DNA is TGTGCCAGCAGCCAAATCTGGCGGGAGGGCCACACCGGGGAGCTGTTTTTT.

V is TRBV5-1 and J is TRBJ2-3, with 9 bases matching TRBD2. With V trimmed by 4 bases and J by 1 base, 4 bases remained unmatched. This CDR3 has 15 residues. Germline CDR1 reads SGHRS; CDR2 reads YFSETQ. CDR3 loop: CASSAWTSGTDTQYF. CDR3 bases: TGCGCCAGCAGCGCCTGGACTAGCGGCACAGATACGCAGTATTTT.

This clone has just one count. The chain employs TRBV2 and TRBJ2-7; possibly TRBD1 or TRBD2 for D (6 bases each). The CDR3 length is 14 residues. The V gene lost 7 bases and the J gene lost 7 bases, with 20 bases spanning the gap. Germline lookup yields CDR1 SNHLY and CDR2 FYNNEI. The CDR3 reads CASTQPGLGGEQYF. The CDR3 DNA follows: TGTGCCAGCACTCAGCCGGGGTTAGGGGGGGAGCAGTACTTC.

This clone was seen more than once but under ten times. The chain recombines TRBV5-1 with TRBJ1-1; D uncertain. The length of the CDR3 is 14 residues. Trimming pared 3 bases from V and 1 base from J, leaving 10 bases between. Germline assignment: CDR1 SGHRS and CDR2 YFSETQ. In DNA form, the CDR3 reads TGCGCCAGCAGCTCCATAGGTGAGAACACTGAAGCTTTCTTT. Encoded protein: CASSSIGENTEAFF.

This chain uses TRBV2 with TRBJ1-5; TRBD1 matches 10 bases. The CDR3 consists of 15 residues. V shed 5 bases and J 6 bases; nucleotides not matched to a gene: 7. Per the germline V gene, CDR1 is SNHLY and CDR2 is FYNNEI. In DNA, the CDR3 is TGTGCCAGCAGTACGGACAGGGGGAAAGTTCAGCCCCAGCATTTT. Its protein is CASSTDRGKVQPQHF.

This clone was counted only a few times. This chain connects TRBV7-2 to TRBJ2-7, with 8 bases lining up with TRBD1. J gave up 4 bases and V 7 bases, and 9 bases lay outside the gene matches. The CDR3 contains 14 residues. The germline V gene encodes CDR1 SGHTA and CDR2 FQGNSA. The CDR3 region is CASTAQGADYEQYF. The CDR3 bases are TGTGCCAGCACCGCGCAGGGGGCTGATTACGAGCAGTACTTC.

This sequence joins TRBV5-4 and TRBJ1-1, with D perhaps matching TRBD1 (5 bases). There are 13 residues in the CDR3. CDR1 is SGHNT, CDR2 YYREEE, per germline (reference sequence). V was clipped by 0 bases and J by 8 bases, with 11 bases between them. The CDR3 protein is CASSLVLGGEAFF. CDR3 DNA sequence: TGTGCCAGCAGCTTGGTGTTGGGGGGAGAAGCTTTCTTT.

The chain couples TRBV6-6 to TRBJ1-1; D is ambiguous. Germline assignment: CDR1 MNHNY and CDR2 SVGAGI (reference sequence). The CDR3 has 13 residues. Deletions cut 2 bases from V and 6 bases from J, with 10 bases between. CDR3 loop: CASSYQMVAEAFF. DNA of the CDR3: TGTGCCAGCAGTTACCAAATGGTGGCTGAAGCTTTCTTT.

This chain's CDR3 is CASLREGNQPQHF. The CDR3 DNA is TGTGCCAGCCTCAGGGAGGGCAATCAGCCCCAGCATTTT. The V call is TRBV19, the J call TRBJ1-5, with a tentative D call TRBD1 (5 bases). V was trimmed by 9 bases and J by 2 bases, leaving 11 bases between them. This CDR3 comprises 13 residues. Germline CDR1 reads LNHDA; CDR2 reads SQIVND (reference sequence).